The TCR beta chain under discussion was sequenced for a study of T cell changes during pregnancy in multiple sclerosis. The repertoire was sequenced with immunoSEQ multiplex PCR; TCRdb's copy has only in-frame clones and lacks some. This sample has roughly 93,000 clones, with about 90% found just once. This CDR3 has 14 residues. CDR1 and CDR2 (germline): MDHEN, SYDVKM. V was clipped by 5 bases and J by 8 bases; unmatched bases: 11. The rearrangement links TRBV28 to TRBJ1-2; 7 bases fit TRBD1. This receptor was obtained from a female donor in good health, enrolled as a control in a pregnancy study. Sequenced material: peripheral blood, taken after pregnancy. The CDR3 nucleotides are TGTGCCAGCAGTCCAAGACAGGGCCGTCGCGGCTACACCTTC. Amino acid sequence: CASSPRQGRRGYTF.